What follows are 2 T cell receptor beta chains derived from one specimen sequenced in a study of shared clonotypes between healthy human individuals. Terminally differentiated effector memory CD45RA+ cells were excluded from the naive CD8 cells, which were CD45RO-negative and positively selected for CCR7. The repertoire was sequenced with immunoSEQ multiplex PCR; TCRdb's copy has only in-frame clones and lacks some. The sample carries hundreds of thousands of clones, about 92% recorded once. The source material was naive CD8+ T cells sorted from blood. The origin of the receptors is a man aged 30 to 39 in good health.

The V gene is TRBV5-4, the J gene TRBJ2-3; TRBD2 matches 8 bases. Germline assignment: CDR1 SGHNT and CDR2 YYREEE (reference sequence). The CDR3 runs 15 residues. Trimming cost V 2 bases and J 1 base; bases outside gene matches: 3. The CDR3 DNA reads as TGTGCCAGCAGCTTTGTTAGCGGGGGCACAGATACGCAGTATTTT. Translating it yields CASSFVSGGTDTQYF.

The gene calls are TRBV2 and TRBJ2-7; D possibly uses TRBD1 or TRBD2 (6 bases each). V was trimmed by 8 bases and J by 2 bases, leaving 19 bases between them. Germline V lookup: CDR1 SNHLY, CDR2 FYNNEI. The CDR3 has 15 residues. As DNA, the CDR3 is TGTGCCAGCCTTGAGGTGAGGGGGGTAACCTACGAGCAGTACTTC. Translating gives CASLEVRGVTYEQYF.